The clone carrying this T cell receptor beta chain has just a few counts. Antigen unknown. TCRdb called the reads again in MiXCR, with one record for every CDR3 protein. Altogether roughly 720,000 distinct CDR3 sequences are present, under 40% being singletons, with the ten largest covering roughly 2.9%. These data come from a study of T cell repertoires in cytomegalovirus infection. Whole-study findings and limits: There were carriers of CMV plus the relevant HLA, and cumulative public TCR beta family frequency identified them.

Germline CDR1 reads MNHNS; CDR2 reads SASEGT. J gave up 4 bases and V 6 bases, and 12 bases lay outside the gene matches. The CDR3 extends over 15 amino acids. This clonotype was obtained from a human donor in good health (CMV status not recorded). Some clones in this sample may be carry-over from other donors' samples. The chain couples TRBV6-1 to TRBJ2-7; 7 nucleotides align to TRBD2. The sample taken for sequencing was PBMCs. The CDR3 coding sequence is TGTGCCAGCAGCACCGGGACTACCGGTTTTTACGAGCAGTACTTC. It is translated as CASSTGTTGFYEQYF.